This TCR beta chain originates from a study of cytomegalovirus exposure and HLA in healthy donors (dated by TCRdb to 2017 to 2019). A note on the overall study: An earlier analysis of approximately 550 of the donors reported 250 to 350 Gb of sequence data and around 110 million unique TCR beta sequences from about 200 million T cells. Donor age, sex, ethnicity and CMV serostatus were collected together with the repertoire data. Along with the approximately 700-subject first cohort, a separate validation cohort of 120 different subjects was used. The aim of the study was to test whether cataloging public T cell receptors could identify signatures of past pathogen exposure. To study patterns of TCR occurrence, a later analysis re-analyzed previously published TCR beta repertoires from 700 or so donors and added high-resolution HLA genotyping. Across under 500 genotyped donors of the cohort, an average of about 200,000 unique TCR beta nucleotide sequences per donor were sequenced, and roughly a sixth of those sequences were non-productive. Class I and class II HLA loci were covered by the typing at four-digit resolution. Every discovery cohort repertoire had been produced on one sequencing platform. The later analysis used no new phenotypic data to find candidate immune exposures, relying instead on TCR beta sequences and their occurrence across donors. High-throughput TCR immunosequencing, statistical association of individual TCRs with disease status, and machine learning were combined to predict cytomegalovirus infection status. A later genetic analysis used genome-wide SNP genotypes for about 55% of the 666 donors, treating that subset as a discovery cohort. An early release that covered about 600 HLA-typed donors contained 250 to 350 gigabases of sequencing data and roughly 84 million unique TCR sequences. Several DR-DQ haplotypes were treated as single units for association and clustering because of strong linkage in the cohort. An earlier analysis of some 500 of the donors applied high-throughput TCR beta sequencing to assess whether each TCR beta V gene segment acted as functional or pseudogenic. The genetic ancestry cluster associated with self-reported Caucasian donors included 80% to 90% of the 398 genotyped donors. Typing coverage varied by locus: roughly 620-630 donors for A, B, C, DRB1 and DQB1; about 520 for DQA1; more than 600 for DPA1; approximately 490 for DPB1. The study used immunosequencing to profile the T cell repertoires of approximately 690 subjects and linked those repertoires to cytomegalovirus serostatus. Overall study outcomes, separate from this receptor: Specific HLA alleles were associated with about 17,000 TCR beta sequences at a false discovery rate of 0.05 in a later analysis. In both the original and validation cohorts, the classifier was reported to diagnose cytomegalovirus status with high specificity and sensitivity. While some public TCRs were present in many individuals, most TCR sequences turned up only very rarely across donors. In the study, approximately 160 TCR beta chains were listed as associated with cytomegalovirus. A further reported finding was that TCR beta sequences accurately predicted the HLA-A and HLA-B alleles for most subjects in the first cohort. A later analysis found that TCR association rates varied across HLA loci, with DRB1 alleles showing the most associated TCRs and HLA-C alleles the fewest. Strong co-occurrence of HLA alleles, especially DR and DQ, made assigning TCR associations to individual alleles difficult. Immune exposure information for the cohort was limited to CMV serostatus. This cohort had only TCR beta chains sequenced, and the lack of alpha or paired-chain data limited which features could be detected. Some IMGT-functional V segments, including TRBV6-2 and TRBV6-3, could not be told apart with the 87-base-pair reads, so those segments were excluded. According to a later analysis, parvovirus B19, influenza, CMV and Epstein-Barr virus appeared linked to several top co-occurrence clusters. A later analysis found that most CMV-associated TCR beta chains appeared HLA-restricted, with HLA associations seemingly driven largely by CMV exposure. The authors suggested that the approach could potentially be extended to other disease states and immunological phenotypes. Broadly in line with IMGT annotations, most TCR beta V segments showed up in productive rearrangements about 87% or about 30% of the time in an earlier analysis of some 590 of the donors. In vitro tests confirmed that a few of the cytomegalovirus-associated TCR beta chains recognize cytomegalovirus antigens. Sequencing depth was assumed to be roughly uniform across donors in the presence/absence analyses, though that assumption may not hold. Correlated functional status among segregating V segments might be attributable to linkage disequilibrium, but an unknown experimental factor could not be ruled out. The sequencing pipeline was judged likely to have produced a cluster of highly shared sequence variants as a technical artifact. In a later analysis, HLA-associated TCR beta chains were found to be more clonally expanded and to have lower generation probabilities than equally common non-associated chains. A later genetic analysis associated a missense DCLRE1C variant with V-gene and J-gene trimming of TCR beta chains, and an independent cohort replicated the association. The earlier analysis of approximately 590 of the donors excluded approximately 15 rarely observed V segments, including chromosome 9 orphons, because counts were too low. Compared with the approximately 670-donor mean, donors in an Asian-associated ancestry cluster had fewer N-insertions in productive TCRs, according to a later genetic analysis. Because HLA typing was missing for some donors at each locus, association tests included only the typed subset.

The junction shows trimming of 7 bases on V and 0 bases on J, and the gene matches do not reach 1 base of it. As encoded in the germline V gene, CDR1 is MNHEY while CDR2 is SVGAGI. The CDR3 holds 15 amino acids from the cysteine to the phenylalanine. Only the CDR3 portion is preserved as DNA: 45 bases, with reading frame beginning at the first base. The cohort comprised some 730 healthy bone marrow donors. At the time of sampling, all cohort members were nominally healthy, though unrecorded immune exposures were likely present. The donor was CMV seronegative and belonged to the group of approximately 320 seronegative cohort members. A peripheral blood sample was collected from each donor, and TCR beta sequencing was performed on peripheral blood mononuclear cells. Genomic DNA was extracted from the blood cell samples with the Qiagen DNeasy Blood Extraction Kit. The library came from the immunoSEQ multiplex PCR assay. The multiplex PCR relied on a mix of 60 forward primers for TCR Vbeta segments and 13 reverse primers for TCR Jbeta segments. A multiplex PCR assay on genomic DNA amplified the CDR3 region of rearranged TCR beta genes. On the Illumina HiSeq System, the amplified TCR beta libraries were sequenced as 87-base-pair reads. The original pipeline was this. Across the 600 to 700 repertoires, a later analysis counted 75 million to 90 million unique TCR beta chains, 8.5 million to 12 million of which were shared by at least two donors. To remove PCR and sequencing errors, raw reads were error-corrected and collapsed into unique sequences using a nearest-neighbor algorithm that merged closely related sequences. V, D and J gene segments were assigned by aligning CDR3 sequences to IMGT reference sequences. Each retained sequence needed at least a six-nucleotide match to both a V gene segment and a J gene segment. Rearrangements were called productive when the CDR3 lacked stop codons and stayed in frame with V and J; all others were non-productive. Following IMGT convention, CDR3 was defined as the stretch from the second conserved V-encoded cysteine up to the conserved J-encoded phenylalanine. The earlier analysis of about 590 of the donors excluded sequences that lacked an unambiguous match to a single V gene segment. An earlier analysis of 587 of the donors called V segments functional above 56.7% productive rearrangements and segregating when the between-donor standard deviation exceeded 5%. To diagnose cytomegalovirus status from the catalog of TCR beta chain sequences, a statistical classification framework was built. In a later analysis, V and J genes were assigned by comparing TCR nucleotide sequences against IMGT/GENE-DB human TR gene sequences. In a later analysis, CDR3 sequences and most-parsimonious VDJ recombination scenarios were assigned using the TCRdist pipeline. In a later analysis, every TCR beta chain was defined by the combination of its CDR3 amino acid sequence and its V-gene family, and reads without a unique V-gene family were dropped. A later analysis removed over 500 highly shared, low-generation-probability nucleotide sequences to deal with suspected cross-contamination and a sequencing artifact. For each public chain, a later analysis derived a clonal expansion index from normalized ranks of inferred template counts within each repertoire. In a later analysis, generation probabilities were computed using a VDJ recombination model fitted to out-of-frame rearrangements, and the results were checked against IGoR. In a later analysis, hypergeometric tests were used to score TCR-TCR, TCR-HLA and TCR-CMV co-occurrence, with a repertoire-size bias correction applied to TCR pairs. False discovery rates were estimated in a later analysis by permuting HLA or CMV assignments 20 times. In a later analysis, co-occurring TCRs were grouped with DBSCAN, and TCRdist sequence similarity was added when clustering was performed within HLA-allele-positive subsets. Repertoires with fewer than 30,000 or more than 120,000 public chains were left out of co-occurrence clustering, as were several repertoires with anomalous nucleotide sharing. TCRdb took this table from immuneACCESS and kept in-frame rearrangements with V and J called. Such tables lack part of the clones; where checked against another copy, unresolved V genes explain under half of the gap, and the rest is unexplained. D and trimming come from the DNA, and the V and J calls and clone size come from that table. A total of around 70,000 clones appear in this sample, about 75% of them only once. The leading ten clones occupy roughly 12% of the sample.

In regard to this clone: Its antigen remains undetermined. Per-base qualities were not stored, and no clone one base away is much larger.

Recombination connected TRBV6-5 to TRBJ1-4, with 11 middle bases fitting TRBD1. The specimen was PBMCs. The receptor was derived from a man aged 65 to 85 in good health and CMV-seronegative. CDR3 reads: CASKGQGATNEKLFF. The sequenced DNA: TGTGCCAGCAAGGGACAGGGGGCAACTAATGAAAAACTGTTTTTT.